This record looks at one T cell receptor beta chain sequence and its context. Antigen unknown. Using immunoSEQ multiplex PCR, the repertoire was profiled, and TCRdb retains in-frame clones only, with some absent. The table has 65,000 to 80,000 clones, over 90% seen once. This sample was taken from a study of OX40 agonist ivuxolimab in advanced cancers. Germline CDR1 reads GTSNPN; CDR2 reads SVGIG (reference sequence). V trimming: 5 bases; J trimming: 12 bases; junction bases outside the gene matches: 10. The CDR3 spans 13 residues. Study observations and caveats: Certain nonresponders likewise exhibited a low normalized T-cell clonal expansion.

The chain joins TRBV30 to TRBJ2-1; 10 bases line up with TRBD2. This material consisted of CD4+ or CD8+ T cells sorted from blood, taken in a trial of the OX40 agonist ivuxolimab. The origin of this receptor is an adult with an advanced solid tumor such as melanoma, head and neck, liver or kidney cancer. The DNA of the CDR3 is TGTGCCTGGGATGAGCGGGGGGGCCGATGGCAGTTCTTC. Translated, it gives CAWDERGGRWQFF.